The entry that follows covers one T cell receptor beta chain sequence. The antigen is not known. The data were obtained in a study of a mutant IDH1 vaccine in newly diagnosed glioma. Across the whole study: Mean patient age was about 44 years; approximately 62% were male and approximately 40% female. Patients' prior therapy spanned radiotherapy, temozolomide, or both; most underwent both. Study conclusions and caveats: Detectable vaccine-induced immune responses arose in roughly 93% of patients.

The CDR3 is 12 residues long. In germline, CDR1 is SQVTM, CDR2 ANQGSEA. Trimming removed 2 bases at V and 9 bases at J, with 11 bases between. Generated by immunoSEQ multiplex PCR, the TCRdb table keeps only in-frame clones and is missing some. The table has more than 55,000 clones, about 81% seen once. The sample's time point: week 23, last vaccination. With topical imiquimod, each dose of the vaccine consisted of 300 ug of mutant IDH1 20-mer peptide. New astrocytomas of WHO grade 3 or 4 that were IDH1-mutant and ATRX-lost were found in the donors. The sequenced sample was PBMCs, obtained from a glioma patient whose treatment included an IDH1 peptide vaccine. The TCR originated in a woman in her 40s with glioma. Some clones in this sample may be carry-over from other donors' samples. The gene calls are TRBV29-1 and TRBJ2-1, with TRBD1 as a possible D gene (5 bases). This CDR3 reads CSVETEGVEQFF. DNA for the CDR3: TGCAGCGTTGAAACTGAAGGGGTTGAGCAGTTCTTC.